The 12 T cell receptor beta chains in this list originate from one sample, sequenced in a study of blood T cell repertoires in COVID-19. The assay was immunoSEQ multiplex PCR, and TCRdb's table has in-frame clones only and misses some. The sample comprises approximately 200,000 clones, roughly 85% of which are singletons, and under 3.5% rests with the top ten. Sample: peripheral blood. Receptors were obtained from a man between 45 and 60 years old who had recovered from COVID-19.

The count of this clone is one. The chain has TRBV27 and TRBJ2-7; TRBD1 might be the D (6 bases). Germline V CDR1 and CDR2: MNHEY, SMNVEV (reference sequence). The ends were cut back, 7 bases at V and 4 bases at J, with 14 bases in the middle. CDR3 length: 13 amino acids. CDR3 residues: CASKGEWGYEQYF. In DNA, the CDR3 is TGTGCCAGCAAGGGGGAATGGGGTTACGAGCAGTACTTC.

CDR3 coding DNA: TGTGCCAGCAGCTCACAGGGTCCTAATGAAAAACTGTTTTTT. Amino acids: CASSSQGPNEKLFF. The J gene is TRBJ1-4, the V gene TRBV28; the D gene is possibly TRBD1 (6 bases). Between the trimmed V and J ends, which lost 6 bases and 3 bases, there was a span of 11 bases. The CDR3 is made up of 14 amino acids. Germline V lookup: CDR1 MDHEN, CDR2 SYDVKM. The variable domain in full, with the rest retrieved from reference TRBV28 and TRBJ1-4, is DVKVTQSSRYLVKRTGEKVFLECVQDMDHENMFWYRQDPGLGLRLIYFSYDVKMKEKGDIPEGYSVSREKKERFSLILESASTNQTSMYLCASSSQGPNEKLFFGSGTQLSVL.

The chain joins TRBV3-1 (or the pseudogene TRBV3-2) to TRBJ2-7; 8 bases map to TRBD1. Germline CDR1 reads LGHDT; CDR2 reads YNNKEL (reference sequence). V shed 1 base, J shed 3 bases, and the junction held 2 bases outside the gene matches. The CDR3 loop spans 14 amino acids. CDR3 DNA: TGTGCCAGCAGCCAAGCCGGACAGGGCTACGAGCAGTACTTC. Amino acids: CASSQAGQGYEQYF.

This sequence joins TRBV7-7 and TRBJ2-2, with TRBD2 identical over 13 bases. The CDR3 spans 17 residues. After removal of 4 bases from V and 1 base from J, the junction contained 3 bases not matched to a gene. Germline V CDR1 and CDR2: SSHAT, FNYEAQ (reference sequence). In nucleotides, the CDR3 is TGTGCCAGCAGCTCCGGGACTAGCGGGGTGAACACCGGGGAGCTGTTTTTT. This sequence encodes CASSSGTSGVNTGELFF.

This clone has just one count. The chain links TRBV7-6 to TRBJ2-1, with 9 nucleotides matching TRBD1. The CDR3 consists of 19 residues. Germline V lookup: CDR1 SGHVS, CDR2 FNYEAQ. Trimming cost V 4 bases and J 0 bases; bases outside gene matches: 13. The CDR3 DNA reads TGTGCCAGCAGCTCCCCTCGGACAGGGGCGACCAGCTCCTACAATGAGCAGTTCTTC. This sequence encodes CASSSPRTGATSSYNEQFF.

The chain combines TRBV3-1 (or the pseudogene TRBV3-2) with TRBJ1-2; the D gene is possibly TRBD1 (6 bases). Trimming shortened V by 6 bases and J by 8 bases, and 19 bases separated the two germline ends. The V gene's germline CDR1 is LGHDT and CDR2 YNNKEL (reference sequence). The CDR3 extends over 14 amino acids. The CDR3 nucleotides read TGTGCCAGCAGTCTACAGGGTGAAGGTCGGGGCTACACCTTC. It codes for CASSLQGEGRGYTF.

V usage is TRBV4-2 and J usage is TRBJ2-5; 7 bases line up with TRBD1. Looked up from germline, CDR1 is LGHNA and CDR2 is YNFKEQ. The CDR3 is 17 amino acids. V trimming: 3 bases; J trimming: 4 bases; junction bases outside the gene matches: 14. The CDR3 region has the DNA TGTGCCAGCAGCCATCCCACGGCGTCGACAGGGTCAGAGACCCAGTACTTC. This sequence encodes CASSHPTASTGSETQYF.

This clone occurred a few times. The chain couples TRBV29-1 to TRBJ1-2; D perhaps matches TRBD1 (5 bases). The CDR3 runs to 15 residues. Per germline, CDR1 SQVTM and CDR2 ANQGSEA. Trimming removed 4 bases at V and 2 bases at J, with 17 bases between. The chain's CDR3 is CSVAGISTENYGYTF. CDR3 DNA: TGCAGCGTTGCGGGCATATCGACAGAGAACTATGGCTACACCTTC.

The CDR3 DNA reads as TGTGCCTGGACGGGACAGGACTCGTGGGAGCAGTACTTC. Translated: CAWTGQDSWEQYF. The chain uses TRBV30 and TRBJ2-7; 8 bases line up with TRBD1. Per the germline V gene, CDR1 is GTSNPN and CDR2 is SVGIG (reference sequence). This CDR3 has 13 amino acids. The V segment lost 4 bases and the J segment 7 bases; nucleotides outside the gene matches: 9.

This clone was observed a single time. This chain connects TRBV15 to TRBJ1-5, with D maybe TRBD1 (5 bases). The germline CDR1 and CDR2 sequences are LNHNV and YYDKDF (reference sequence). CDR3 length: 15 residues. V was clipped by 0 bases and J by 4 bases, with 10 bases between them. This chain's CDR3 is CATSRDAGLNQPQHF. The CDR3 coding sequence is TGTGCCACCAGCAGAGATGCAGGGCTAAATCAGCCCCAGCATTTT.

This chain links TRBV19 with TRBJ1-1; TRBD1 matches 7 bases. This CDR3 is 13 amino acids long. V dropped 7 bases and J dropped 0; count of bases not matched to a gene: 2. CDR1 is LNHDA, CDR2 SQIVND, per germline (reference sequence). In nucleotides, the CDR3 is TGTGCCAGTAATGACAGGGTGAACACTGAAGCTTTCTTT. It is translated as CASNDRVNTEAFF.

This clone was detected once. V usage is TRBV27 and J usage is TRBJ2-7, with TRBD2 matching over 10 bases. V lost 3 bases, J lost 5 bases, and 7 bases stayed unmatched. This CDR3 is 15 amino acids long. Germline-derived CDR1 and CDR2 are MNHEY and SMNVEV (reference sequence). The CDR3 nucleotides are TGTGCCAGCAGTTTCGCTAGCGGGAGATATCACGAGCAGTACTTC. Translation: CASSFASGRYHEQYF.